At least ten counts were recorded for the clone carrying this T cell receptor (beta chain). As yet, its antigen is unknown. Library construction for TCR beta used iRepertoire HTBI primers and Arm-PCR of CDR3 regions. TCRdb passed the multiplex PCR reads through MiXCR, listing each CDR3 protein once. The sample carries around 460,000 distinct CDR3 sequences, roughly 21% recorded once. The record originates from a study of regulatory T cells in long-lasting Graves disease. Study-wide background: Over 5 years of antithyroid drugs with positive TSH receptor antibodies was taken to mean persistent Graves' disease. Regarding the study as a whole: Accuracy may have been reduced by the small sample size.

This sample's time point: persistent/refractory GD, antithyroid drugs over 5 years with positive TRAb. After RNA was extracted from PBMCs, the TCR library was made from it. CDR3 size: 13 residues. Germline-derived CDR1 and CDR2 are MDHEN and SYDVKM. V shed 6 bases, J shed 1 base, and the junction held 3 bases outside the gene matches. The sequences come from peripheral blood mononuclear cells (PBMCs), collected when the disease was refractory, from a patient treated with antithyroid drugs. The receptor comes from a female donor with Graves disease. The V call is TRBV28, the J call TRBJ2-7; 7 bases fit TRBD1. The CDR3 coding sequence is TGTGCCAGCAGCTCGGGACAGTCCTACGAGCAGTACTTC. This sequence encodes CASSSGQSYEQYF.